This T cell receptor beta chain was sequenced during a study of T cells in Graves' hyperthyroidism and ophthalmopathy. RNA transcripts served as the template for amplifying TCR beta CDR3 regions. RT-PCR in the first round (using the HTBI primer set) targeted the TCR CDR3. TCRdb itself ran the multiplex PCR reads through MiXCR, one entry per CDR3 protein. The sample contains more than 500,000 distinct CDR3 sequences, roughly 16% of which appear only once. This clonotype occurred many times. Germline CDR1 is MNHNS and CDR2 is SASEGT. The CDR3 totals 14 residues. Between the trimmed V and J ends, which lost 6 bases and 6 bases, there was a span of 12 bases.

The sample taken for sequencing was blood. The V call is TRBV6-1, the J call TRBJ1-6; D may be TRBD1 (5 bases). The clonotype comes from a woman in her thirties with Graves' hyperthyroidism. The CDR3 region has the DNA TGTGCCAGCAGGTCCGGGGGGGGTAATTCACCCCTCCACTTT. It translates to CASRSGGGNSPLHF.